Listed below are T cell receptor beta chains from one sample, sequenced in a study of shared clonotypes between healthy human individuals. The protocol was immunoSEQ multiplex PCR, while the TCRdb copy is restricted to in-frame clones and leaves out a portion. The repertoire holds fewer than 2.5 million clones, with roughly 93% as singletons. Sequencing input: naive CD4+ T cells from PBMCs. The source of these receptors is a man younger than 35 in good health. Some clones in this sample may be carry-over from other donors' samples. Both conserved end residues are part of each CDR3. D genes are given only for firm matches. Clone size is given for some rows only: seen once, a few or many times, or a class if the clone is expanded.

.	TRBJ1-1	.	TRBV27	CASSSLGSGDTEAFF	TGTGCCAGCAGTTCCCTAGGCAGCGGAGACACTGAAGCTTTCTTT
once	TRBJ2-7	.	TRBV27	CASSLSYGVHEQYF	TGTGCCAGCAGTTTATCATACGGGGTTCACGAGCAGTACTTC
.	TRBJ2-1	.	TRBV7-3	CASSSYRETYNEQFF	TGTGCCAGCAGTTCCTACCGGGAGACCTACAATGAGCAGTTCTTC
.	TRBJ2-3	.	TRBV9	CASSVGSIGDTQYF	TGTGCCAGCAGCGTAGGGTCTATAGGAGATACGCAGTATTTT
.	TRBJ2-2	.	TRBV6-5	CASSYVGRVTGELFF	TGTGCCAGCAGTTACGTTGGCAGGGTCACCGGGGAGCTGTTTTTT
.	TRBJ1-1	.	TRBV7-2	CASSLFSQENTEAFF	TGTGCCAGCAGCTTATTTAGTCAGGAGAACACTGAAGCTTTCTTT
.	TRBJ2-1	.	TRBV4-1	CASSQGLGVPYNEQFF	TGCGCCAGCAGCCAGGGGCTGGGGGTACCCTACAATGAGCAGTTCTTC
once	TRBJ2-7	.	TRBV2	CASRPEQLPIYEQYF	TGTGCCAGCAGACCTGAACAACTCCCAATCTACGAGCAGTACTTC
.	TRBJ2-1	TRBD2	TRBV5-6	CASSFRTSGIPPGEQFF	TGTGCCAGCAGCTTCAGGACTAGCGGGATCCCCCCGGGTGAGCAGTTCTTC
.	TRBJ1-4	.	TRBV5-4	CASSMAAGNEKLFF	TGTGCCAGCAGCATGGCGGCAGGGAATGAAAAACTGTTTTTT
once	TRBJ2-2	.	TRBV7-9	CASSLGDGVSGELFF	TGTGCCAGCAGCTTAGGGGACGGGGTATCCGGGGAGCTGTTTTTT
.	TRBJ1-2	.	TRBV7-9	CASRISARRFYGYTF	TGTGCCAGCAGGATATCCGCCAGGCGATTCTATGGCTACACCTTC
.	TRBJ2-2	.	TRBV7-3	CASSLGQKNTGELFF	TGTGCCAGCAGCTTAGGGCAGAAGAACACCGGGGAGCTGTTTTTT
.	TRBJ1-5	.	TRBV30	CAWSTGGQQPQHF	TGTGCCTGGAGTACCGGGGGGCAGCAGCCCCAGCATTTT
.	TRBJ1-4	.	TRBV7-9	CASSLGVANEKLFF	TGTGCCAGCAGCCTCGGGGTAGCTAATGAAAAACTGTTTTTT
.	TRBJ2-7	TRBD2	TRBV30	CAWSVLLAGGPYEQYF	TGTGCCTGGAGTGTACTCCTAGCGGGAGGGCCCTACGAGCAGTACTTC
once	TRBJ2-7	TRBD2	TRBV2	CASRGTSAYEQYF	TGTGCCAGCAGGGGGACTAGCGCCTACGAGCAGTACTTC
.	TRBJ2-7	.	TRBV30	CAWSVGLEQYF	TGTGCCTGGAGTGTGGGCCTCGAGCAGTACTTC
.	TRBJ1-3	.	TRBV9	CASSVGLINSGNTIYF	TGTGCCAGCAGCGTAGGCCTGATCAACTCTGGAAACACCATATATTTT
.	TRBJ1-2	.	TRBV5-8	CASSPRISGYTF	TGTGCCAGCAGCCCGCGAATATCTGGCTACACCTTC
.	TRBJ2-1	TRBD1	TRBV27	CASSLLYGTVHNEQFF	TGTGCCAGCAGTTTACTTTACGGGACAGTCCACAATGAGCAGTTCTTC
.	TRBJ2-2	.	TRBV7-3	CASSLRGSTNTGELFF	TGTGCCAGCAGCTTAAGAGGTAGCACGAACACCGGGGAGCTGTTTTTT
.	TRBJ1-1	TRBD1	TRBV27	CASRTGQGNTEAFF	TGTGCCAGCAGGACGGGACAGGGGAACACTGAAGCTTTCTTT
once	TRBJ1-5	.	TRBV6-1	CASHLVGQPQHF	TGTGCCAGCCATCTTGTGGGGCAGCCCCAGCATTTT
.	TRBJ2-3	.	TRBV29-1	CSVEWRGRVKDTQYF	TGCAGCGTTGAATGGAGGGGTAGGGTAAAAGATACGCAGTATTTT
once	TRBJ1-2	TRBD1	TRBV6-5	CASSYIAGGHGYTF	TGTGCCAGCAGTTACATCGCAGGGGGCCATGGCTACACCTTC
.	TRBJ2-7	TRBD1	TRBV19	CASSIGGQGAYEQYF	TGTGCCAGTAGTATAGGTGGACAGGGGGCCTACGAGCAGTACTTC
.	TRBJ1-2	TRBD1	TRBV5-4	CAGGTGGSGYTF	TGTGCCGGGGGGACAGGGGGAAGTGGCTACACCTTC
.	TRBJ2-2	.	TRBV29-1	CSVEDPRIRGTNTGELFF	TGCAGCGTTGAAGATCCCAGGATAAGGGGAACGAACACCGGGGAGCTGTTTTTT
.	TRBJ2-1	TRBD2	TRBV9	CASSRAGTNNEQFF	TGTGCCAGCTCACGGGCGGGGACTAACAATGAGCAGTTCTTC
.	TRBJ2-7	.	TRBV7-2	CASSLGAGTNYEQYF	TGTGCCAGCAGCCTAGGGGCGGGGACGAACTACGAGCAGTACTTC
.	TRBJ1-1	TRBD1	TRBV7-2	CASSLVGTGGNTEAFF	TGTGCCAGCAGCTTAGTAGGGACAGGCGGGAACACTGAAGCTTTCTTT
.	TRBJ2-7	TRBD1	TRBV19	CASSKPGQGTYEQYF	TGTGCCAGTAGTAAACCCGGACAGGGGACCTACGAGCAGTACTTC
.	TRBJ2-6	TRBD2	TRBV2	CASSEGLARRSGANVLTF	TGTGCCAGCAGTGAGGGACTAGCGCGACGCTCTGGGGCCAACGTCCTGACTTTC
.	TRBJ2-1	TRBD2	TRBV5-1	CASSSRRGLAGNNEQFF	TGCGCCAGCAGCTCCCGGAGGGGACTAGCGGGCAACAATGAGCAGTTCTTC
.	TRBJ2-5	.	TRBV5-6	CASSLRETQYF	TGTGCCAGCAGCCTGAGGGAGACCCAGTACTTC
.	TRBJ2-7	TRBD2	TRBV29-1	CSVEDRGKRGSYEQYF	TGCAGCGTTGAAGATCGGGGTAAGCGGGGATCCTACGAGCAGTACTTC
.	TRBJ1-1	.	TRBV6-5	CASSYSQSRTEAFF	TGTGCCAGCAGTTACTCGCAATCGCGAACTGAAGCTTTCTTT
.	TRBJ1-2	.	TRBV6-5	CASSRAQGLGYTF	TGTGCCAGCAGTAGGGCCCAGGGGCTTGGCTACACCTTC
.	TRBJ2-5	.	TRBV30	CACTASPVTQYF	TGTGCCTGTACAGCTTCGCCGGTCACCCAGTACTTC
.	TRBJ2-7	.	TRBV28	CASSGAVGSVGEQYF	TGTGCCAGCAGCGGGGCAGTTGGGAGCGTAGGCGAGCAGTACTTC
.	TRBJ2-7	.	TRBV6-5	CASRSISGSSYEQYF	TGTGCCAGCAGAAGTATTTCGGGGAGCTCCTACGAGCAGTACTTC
.	TRBJ2-7	.	TRBV28	CASSSPPGSSYEQYF	TGTGCCAGCAGTTCCCCCCCGGGGAGCTCCTACGAGCAGTACTTC
.	TRBJ2-1	.	TRBV20-1	CSADADEQFF	TGCAGTGCTGATGCTGATGAGCAGTTCTTC
.	TRBJ2-1	TRBD2	TRBV4-2	CASSQAGRGEQFF	TGTGCCAGCAGCCAAGCCGGGAGGGGTGAGCAGTTCTTC
.	TRBJ1-2	.	TRBV28	CASSFVGAGGYTF	TGTGCCAGCAGTTTCGTGGGCGCGGGTGGCTACACCTTC
once	TRBJ1-2	.	TRBV7-2	CASSLNRELYGYTF	TGTGCCAGCAGCTTAAACAGGGAATTATATGGCTACACCTTC
.	TRBJ1-5	.	TRBV7-9	CASSLLEGQPQHF	TGTGCCAGCAGCTTACTTGAAGGGCAGCCCCAGCATTTT
.	TRBJ1-5	.	TRBV28	CASSPGTVLLYQPQHF	TGTGCCAGCAGTCCCGGGACTGTACTCCTTTATCAGCCCCAGCATTTT
.	TRBJ2-2	.	TRBV2	CASTAREYVGELFF	TGTGCCAGCACGGCCAGGGAATATGTCGGGGAGCTGTTTTTT